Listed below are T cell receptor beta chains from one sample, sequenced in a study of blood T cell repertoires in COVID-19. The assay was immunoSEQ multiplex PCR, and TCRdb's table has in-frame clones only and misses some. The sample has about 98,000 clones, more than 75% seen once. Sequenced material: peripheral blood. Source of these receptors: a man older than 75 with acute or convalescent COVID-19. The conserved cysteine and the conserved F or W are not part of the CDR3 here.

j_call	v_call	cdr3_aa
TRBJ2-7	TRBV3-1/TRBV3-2	ASSQDKRGGEY
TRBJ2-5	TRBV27	ASSWTGVSQETQY
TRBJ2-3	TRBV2	ASSLSGVSTDTQY
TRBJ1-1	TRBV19	ASSISGFTEAF
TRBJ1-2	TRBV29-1	SVRPGQGDGYT
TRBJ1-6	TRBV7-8	ASSITGANSPLH
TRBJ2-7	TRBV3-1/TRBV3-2	ASSPKRQGTSHEQY
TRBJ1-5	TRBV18	ASSPGEGSNQPQH
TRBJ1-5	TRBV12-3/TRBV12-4	ASSLIRQPQH
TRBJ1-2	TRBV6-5	ASSYSTGQGDGYT
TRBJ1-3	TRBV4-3	ASSLSLTSGGVGNTIY